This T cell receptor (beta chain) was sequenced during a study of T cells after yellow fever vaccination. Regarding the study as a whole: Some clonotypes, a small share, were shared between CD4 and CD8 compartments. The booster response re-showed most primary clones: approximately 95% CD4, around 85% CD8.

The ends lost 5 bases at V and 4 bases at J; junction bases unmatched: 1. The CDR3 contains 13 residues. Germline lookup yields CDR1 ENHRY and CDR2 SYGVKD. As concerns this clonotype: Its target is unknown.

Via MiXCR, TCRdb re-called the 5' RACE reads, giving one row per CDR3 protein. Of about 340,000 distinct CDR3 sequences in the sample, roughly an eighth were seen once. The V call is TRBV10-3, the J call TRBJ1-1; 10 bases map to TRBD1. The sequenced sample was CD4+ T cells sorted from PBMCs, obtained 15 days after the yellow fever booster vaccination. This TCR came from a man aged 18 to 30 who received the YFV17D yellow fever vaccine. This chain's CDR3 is CAISRTGGTEAFF. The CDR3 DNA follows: TGTGCCATCAGTCGGACAGGGGGCACTGAAGCTTTCTTT.